Following are 3 T cell receptor beta chains from one sample sequenced in a study of CD8 T cells in ankylosing spondylitis. TCRdb reprocessed the 5' RACE reads via MiXCR and lists one record per CDR3 protein. The table lists about 39,000 distinct CDR3 sequences, 10% of them singletons, with approximately 15% in the top ten. What was sequenced was blood, either unsorted or a sorted T cell fraction (not recorded which). These receptors were obtained from a male donor with ankylosing spondylitis or in good health (not recorded which).

In this sample, this clonotype turned up a few times. A read error may account for a junction end that differs from germline. V and J are TRBV3-1 and TRBJ2-6; 7 positions match TRBD2. CDR3 length: 17 amino acids. Germline CDR1 reads LGHDT; CDR2 reads YNNKEL (reference sequence). CDR3 in amino acids: CACSQEPLAAGANVLTF. The CDR3 bases are TGTGCCTGCAGCCAAGAGCCCCTAGCGGCTGGGGCCAACGTCCTGACTTTC.

This clonotype was seen many times. The V and J genes are TRBV7-2 and TRBJ2-1; D may be TRBD1 (5 bases). Germline V gene data show CDR1 as SGHTA and CDR2 as FQGNSA. The germline V and J ends were trimmed by 0 bases and 1 base, with 10 bases remaining between them. The CDR3 is made up of 16 amino acids. In DNA form, the CDR3 reads TGTGCCAGCAGCTTAGCGCAGGGTGGGTCCTACAATGAGCAGTTCTTC. Translated, it gives CASSLAQGGSYNEQFF. Looking up the rest from reference TRBV7-2 and TRBJ2-1 gives the full variable domain: GAGVSQSPSNKVTEKGKDVELRCDPISGHTALYWYRQSLGQGLEFLIYFQGNSAPDKSGLPSDRFSAERTGGSVSTLTIQRTQQEDSAVYLCASSLAQGGSYNEQFFGPGTRLTVL.

This clonotype was observed at least ten times. V is TRBV29-1 and J is TRBJ2-1; no definite D call. The CDR3 covers 15 residues. V lost 1 base and J lost 4, with 14 bases in between. The germline V gene has CDR1 SQVTM and CDR2 ANQGSEA. The CDR3 sequence is CSVEGPAEMYNEQFF. The CDR3 DNA follows: TGCAGCGTTGAAGGTCCCGCGGAAATGTACAATGAGCAGTTCTTC.